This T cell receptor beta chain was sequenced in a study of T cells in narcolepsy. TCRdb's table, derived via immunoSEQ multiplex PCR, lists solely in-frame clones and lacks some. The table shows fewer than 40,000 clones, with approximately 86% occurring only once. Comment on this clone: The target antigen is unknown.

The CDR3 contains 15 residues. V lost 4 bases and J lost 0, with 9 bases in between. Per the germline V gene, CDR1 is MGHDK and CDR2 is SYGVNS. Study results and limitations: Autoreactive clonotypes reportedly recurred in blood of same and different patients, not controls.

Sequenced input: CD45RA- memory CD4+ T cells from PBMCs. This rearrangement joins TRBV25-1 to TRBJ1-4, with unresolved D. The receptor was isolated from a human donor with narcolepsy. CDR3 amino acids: CASSGQSATNEKLFF. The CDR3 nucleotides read TGTGCCAGCAGTGGGCAGTCGGCAACTAATGAAAAACTGTTTTTT.